Here is one T cell receptor beta chain with its context. TCRdb keeps only in-frame clones here, not all; method: immunoSEQ multiplex PCR. The table has about 2 million clones, roughly 95% seen once. The naive CD8 subset, CD45RO-negative cells positively selected for CCR7, excluded terminally differentiated effector memory CD45RA+ cells. This sample stems from a study of shared clonotypes between healthy human individuals. About the research overall: Two women and a few men aged 18 to 49 served as donors.

The germline CDR1 and CDR2 sequences are LNHDA and SQIVND (reference sequence). The CDR3 totals 15 residues. Trimming took 8 bases from V and 0 from J; bases not matched to a gene: 6. This TCR was sampled from a man between 18 and 29 years old in good health. The material sequenced was naive CD8+ T cells sorted from blood. This chain uses TRBV19 with TRBJ2-3; 9 bases fit TRBD1. This chain's CDR3 is CASSPGTGSTDTQYF. Written as DNA, the CDR3 is TGTGCCAGTTCCCCTGGGACAGGGAGCACAGATACGCAGTATTTT.